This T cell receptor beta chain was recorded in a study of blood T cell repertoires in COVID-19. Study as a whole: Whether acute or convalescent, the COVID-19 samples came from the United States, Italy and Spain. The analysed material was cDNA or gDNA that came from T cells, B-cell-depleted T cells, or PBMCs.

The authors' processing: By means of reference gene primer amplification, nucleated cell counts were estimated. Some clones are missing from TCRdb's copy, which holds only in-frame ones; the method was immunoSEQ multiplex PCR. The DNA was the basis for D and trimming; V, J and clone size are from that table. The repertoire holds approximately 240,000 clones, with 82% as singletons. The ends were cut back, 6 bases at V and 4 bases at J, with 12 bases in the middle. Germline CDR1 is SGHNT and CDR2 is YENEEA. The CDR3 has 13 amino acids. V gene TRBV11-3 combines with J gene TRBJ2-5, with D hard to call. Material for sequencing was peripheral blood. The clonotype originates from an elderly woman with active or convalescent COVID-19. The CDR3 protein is CASSQASRETQYF. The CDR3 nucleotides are TGTGCCAGCAGTCAGGCAAGCCGAGAGACCCAGTACTTC. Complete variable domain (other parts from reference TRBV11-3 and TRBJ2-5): EAGVVQSPRYKIIEKKQPVAFWCNPISGHNTLYWYLQNLGQGPELLIRYENEEAVDDSQLPKDRFSAERLKGVDSTLKIQPAELGDSAVYLCASSQASRETQYFGPGTRLLVL.